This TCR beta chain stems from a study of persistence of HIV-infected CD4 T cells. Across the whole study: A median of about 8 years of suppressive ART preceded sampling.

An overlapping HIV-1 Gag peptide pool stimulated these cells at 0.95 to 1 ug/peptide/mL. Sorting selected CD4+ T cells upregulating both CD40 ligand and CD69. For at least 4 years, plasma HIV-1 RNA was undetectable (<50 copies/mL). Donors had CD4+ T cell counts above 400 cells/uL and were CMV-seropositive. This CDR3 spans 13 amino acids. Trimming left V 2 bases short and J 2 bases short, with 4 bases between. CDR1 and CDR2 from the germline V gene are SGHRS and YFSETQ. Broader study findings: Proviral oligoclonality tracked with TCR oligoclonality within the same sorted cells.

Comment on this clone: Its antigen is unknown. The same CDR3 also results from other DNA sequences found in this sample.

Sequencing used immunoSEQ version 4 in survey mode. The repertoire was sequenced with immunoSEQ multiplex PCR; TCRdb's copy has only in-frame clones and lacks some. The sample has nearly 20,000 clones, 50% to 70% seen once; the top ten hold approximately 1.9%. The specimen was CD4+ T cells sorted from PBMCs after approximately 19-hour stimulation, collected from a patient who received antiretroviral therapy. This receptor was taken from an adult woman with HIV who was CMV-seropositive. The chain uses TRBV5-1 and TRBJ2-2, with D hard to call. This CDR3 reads CASSFINTGELFF. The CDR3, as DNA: TGCGCCAGCAGCTTTATAAACACCGGGGAGCTGTTTTTT.